One T cell receptor (beta chain) is described in this entry. The CDR3 contains 17 residues. V was trimmed by 5 bases and J by 3 bases, leaving 22 bases between them. Looked up from germline, CDR1 is MNHNY and CDR2 is SVGAGI (reference sequence). The data are from a study of blood T cell repertoires in COVID-19. The repertoire was sequenced with immunoSEQ multiplex PCR; TCRdb's copy has only in-frame clones and lacks some. Of 200,000 or so clones listed, under 90% were seen once; the top ten hold about 10%. The TCR was taken from a woman aged 80 or older with COVID-19, enrolled during active disease. The chain links TRBV6-6 to TRBJ2-5; tentative D call: TRBD1 (6 bases). Sequencing was performed on peripheral blood. Written as DNA, the CDR3 is TGTGCCAGCAGTCTAATTCCCTCTATTACAGGGAAAGAGACCCAGTACTTC. This gives the protein CASSLIPSITGKETQYF.